This T cell receptor (beta chain) came from a study of T cell repertoires in cytomegalovirus infection (dated by TCRdb to between 2018 and 2020). About the study as a whole: Peptide stimulations targeted recently identified HLA-C-restricted CMV epitopes, whose presentation resists viral immunomodulation, together with well-studied HLA-B-restricted epitopes. Donor HLA type was relevant to the analysis, as public TCR beta signatures indicated carriage of CMV infection together with the matching HLA type. Overall study outcomes, separate from this receptor: In both this cohort and an independent roughly 350-donor cohort, the cumulative frequency of public TCR beta family members distinguished carriers of CMV infection plus the relevant HLA type. The ex vivo response was dominated by HLA-C-restricted CMV-specific TCR beta clonotypes, which also provided the single most frequent clonotype in two of eight donors.

The treatment or condition tag for this specimen amounts to: in vitro stimulation with specific CMV peptide epitopes to enrich CMV-specific T cells. The sample was run on an Illumina HiSeq 1500. TCRdb cleaned the public reads at Q25 with fastp, built clones with MiXCR and kept in-frame beta chains. Here each entry gathers all rows of one CDR3 protein and keeps the most common genes and DNA. A total of 200,000 to 250,000 distinct CDR3 sequences appear in this sample, 35% to 40% of them only once. The biggest ten clones account for approximately 60% of the sample. This clonotype was seen more than once but under ten times. What this receptor recognizes is not known. No per-base quality is available; no much larger clone lies one base away. The sequencing used CD8+ T cells from cultured PBMCs, collected from culture after CMV antigen stimulation. The receptor was derived from a human donor in good health (CMV status not recorded). Some clones in this sample may be carry-over from other donors' samples.

This receptor has the CDR3 CASSLARAPYEQYF. The DNA reads TGTGCCAGCAGTTTAGCGAGGGCCCCTTACGAGCAGTACTTC. Recombination connected TRBV12-3 or TRBV12-4 to TRBJ2-7, with TRBD2 perhaps the D gene, on 5 matching bases. The CDR3 measures 14 amino acids from cysteine to phenylalanine. The sequence is cut down to CDR3 DNA, 42 bases in frame from base 1. V is pared back by 0 bases and J by 4 bases, with 10 bases lying between the germline termini.